Listed below are T cell receptor beta chains from one sample, sequenced in a study of early T cells in non-severe SARS-CoV-2 infection. TCRdb used MiXCR to reprocess the 5' RACE reads, holding one entry per CDR3 protein. The sample carries approximately 44,000 distinct CDR3 sequences, 10% to 15% recorded once. Sample: whole blood. The receptors originated from an adult who was a healthcare worker with PCR-confirmed SARS-CoV-2 infection or an uninfected control (not recorded which). The CDR3 runs from the conserved cysteine through the conserved F or W. A D gene is named only where the DNA matches it firmly. Size tells how often a clone was seen (once, few, many) or the class of an expanded clone, and some rows leave it out.

j_gene: TRBJ1-2; v_gene: TRBV7-9; abundance: many; d_gene: -; CDR3aa: CASSLRGENYGYTF; CDR3nt: TGTGCCAGCAGCTTAAGAGGGGAGAACTATGGCTACACCTTC
j_gene: TRBJ2-1; v_gene: TRBV28; abundance: -; d_gene: -; CDR3aa: CASGLSFNEQFF; CDR3nt: TGTGCCAGCGGACTTTCCTTCAATGAGCAGTTCTTC
j_gene: TRBJ2-3; v_gene: TRBV23-1; abundance: many; d_gene: TRBD1; CDR3aa: CASSQGQGPHTDTQYF; CDR3nt: TGCGCCAGCAGTCAAGGACAGGGTCCGCACACAGATACGCAGTATTTT
j_gene: TRBJ1-2; v_gene: TRBV20-1; abundance: few; d_gene: TRBD1; CDR3aa: CSAHEGASYGYTF; CDR3nt: TGCAGTGCCCACGAGGGGGCCTCCTATGGCTACACCTTC
j_gene: TRBJ2-1; v_gene: TRBV9; abundance: -; d_gene: -; CDR3aa: CASSVDAAANNEQFF; CDR3nt: TGTGCCAGCAGCGTAGATGCAGCGGCCAACAATGAGCAGTTCTTC
j_gene: TRBJ1-1; v_gene: TRBV4-1; abundance: few; d_gene: -; CDR3aa: CASSHARINRVGDTEAFF; CDR3nt: TGCGCCAGCAGCCATGCCCGGATAAACAGGGTTGGGGACACTGAAGCTTTCTTT
j_gene: TRBJ1-5; v_gene: TRBV19; abundance: many; d_gene: -; CDR3aa: CATEAGVALGQPQHF; CDR3nt: TGTGCCACTGAGGCAGGGGTGGCCTTGGGGCAGCCCCAGCATTTT
j_gene: TRBJ2-1; v_gene: TRBV12-3/TRBV12-4; abundance: -; d_gene: -; CDR3aa: CASSTPLANEQFF; CDR3nt: TGTGCCAGCAGTACCCCTCTAGCAAATGAGCAGTTCTTC
j_gene: TRBJ2-6; v_gene: TRBV20-1; abundance: many; d_gene: -; CDR3aa: CSASSPSGANVLTF; CDR3nt: TGCAGTGCTAGTTCCCCCTCTGGGGCCAACGTCCTGACTTTC
j_gene: TRBJ2-3; v_gene: TRBV6-2/TRBV6-3; abundance: many; d_gene: -; CDR3aa: CASSYGDWRVSTDTQYF; CDR3nt: TGTGCCAGCAGTTACGGGGACTGGAGAGTCAGCACAGATACGCAGTATTTT
j_gene: TRBJ2-3; v_gene: TRBV19; abundance: few; d_gene: TRBD2; CDR3aa: CASSNQRGGTQYF; CDR3nt: TGTGCCAGTAGTAACCAGCGGGGGGGCACGCAGTATTTT
j_gene: TRBJ2-5; v_gene: TRBV27; abundance: few; d_gene: -; CDR3aa: CASSRGLGSLETQYF; CDR3nt: TGTGCCAGCAGTCGGGGTCTCGGGTCTCTGGAGACCCAGTACTTC
j_gene: TRBJ2-3; v_gene: TRBV2; abundance: many; d_gene: TRBD2; CDR3aa: CASKKGLAGTQYF; CDR3nt: TGTGCCAGCAAAAAGGGACTAGCCGGAACGCAGTATTTT
j_gene: TRBJ1-3; v_gene: TRBV1; abundance: -; d_gene: -; CDR3aa: CEPISTSPGNTIYF; CDR3nt: TGCGAACCCATCTCCACCTCTCCTGGAAACACCATATATTTT
j_gene: TRBJ2-7; v_gene: TRBV29-1; abundance: many; d_gene: TRBD1; CDR3aa: CSVRGQVDEQYF; CDR3nt: TGCAGCGTGAGAGGACAGGTCGACGAGCAGTACTTC
j_gene: TRBJ2-2; v_gene: TRBV11-2; abundance: -; d_gene: -; CDR3aa: CASSPWEPNTGELFF; CDR3nt: TGTGCCAGCAGCCCCTGGGAGCCAAACACCGGGGAGCTGTTTTTT
j_gene: TRBJ2-5; v_gene: TRBV20-1; abundance: many; d_gene: -; CDR3aa: CSAYRVLETQYF; CDR3nt: TGCAGTGCTTACAGGGTTCTGGAGACCCAGTACTTC